This T cell receptor (beta chain) derives from a study of cytomegalovirus exposure and HLA in healthy donors. As for this clone: Its specificity is not known.

Study-wide results and limits: Reported results showed that the classifier diagnosed cytomegalovirus status with high specificity and sensitivity. Three CMV-associated chains were confirmed in vitro to be specific for CMV antigens. Across donors, most TCRs were seen rarely, yet some public ones were widespread.

In germline, CDR1 is LGHNA, CDR2 YNFKEQ. The CDR3 contains 16 residues. The junction had 7 bases not matched to a gene; V was cut back by 0 bases and J by 4 bases. Method: immunoSEQ multiplex PCR; TCRdb's copy keeps in-frame clones and lacks some. The table includes around 220,000 clones, approximately 80% detected once. The specimen sequenced was PBMCs. The V call is TRBV4-2, the J call TRBJ1-2; 8 positions match TRBD1. The receptor was isolated from a woman aged 25-40 years in good health and CMV-seropositive. The CDR3: CASSQDYHRGFYGYTF. In DNA, the CDR3 is TGTGCCAGCAGCCAAGATTATCACAGGGGGTTCTATGGCTACACCTTC.